The T cell receptor (beta chain) under discussion was sequenced for a study of radiation and T cells in renal cell carcinoma. Generated by immunoSEQ multiplex PCR, the TCRdb table keeps only in-frame clones and is missing some. The sample contains roughly 150,000 clones, approximately 90% of which appear only once. CDR1 and CDR2 from the germline V gene are MNHNY and SVGAGI (reference sequence). The germline V and J ends were trimmed by 7 bases and 3 bases, with 16 bases remaining between them. The CDR3 runs to 14 residues. Time point in this sample: blood 2 weeks post-SBRT. Specified treatment: 15 Gy SBRT to primary tumor, nephrectomy 4 weeks later.

This sequence was found in a woman in her forties or fifties with renal cell carcinoma. The chain employs TRBV6-6 and TRBJ2-7; D is ambiguous. The starting material was blood, obtained from a patient whose treatment included radiotherapy and nephrectomy. CDR3 protein: CASTTRAQDYEQYF. Written as DNA, the CDR3 is TGTGCCAGCACCACAAGGGCCCAAGACTACGAGCAGTACTTC.